A selection of T cell receptor beta chains follows, all from one sample in a study of blood T cell repertoires in COVID-19. Produced via immunoSEQ multiplex PCR; TCRdb's table is partial and in-frame only. In the table there are 270,000 or so clones, roughly 85% of which are singletons. Source material: peripheral blood. The source of these receptors is a woman between 50 and 59 years old who had recovered from COVID-19. CDR3s include the opening cysteine and the closing phenylalanine or tryptophan. D genes are given only for firm matches. Size values are once, few and many counts, or a class for expanded clones, and some rows have none.

TRBV7-2	few	TRBD1	TRBJ2-7	TGTGCCAGCAGCTCCCGGGACAGGGATTTCTACGAGCAGTACTTC	CASSSRDRDFYEQYF
TRBV6-5	NA	NA	TRBJ1-3	TGTGCCAGCAGTTACTCGGGGGCAGGTGGAAACACCATATATTTT	CASSYSGAGGNTIYF
TRBV18	NA	TRBD2	TRBJ2-7	TGTGCCAGCTCCCCTACGGGGGGCTACGAGCAGTACTTC	CASSPTGGYEQYF
TRBV4-1	NA	TRBD2	TRBJ2-1	TGCGCCAGCAGCCTGGGACTAGCGGGGACTACTGCGGAGTTCTTC	CASSLGLAGTTAEFF
TRBV28	NA	NA	TRBJ2-7	TGTGCCAGCAGCCAGTGGGGGCAGAGCTCCTACGAGCAGTACTTC	CASSQWGQSSYEQYF
TRBV6-2/TRBV6-3	NA	TRBD2	TRBJ2-3	TGTGCCAGCAGTTACTCGTCTAGCGGGAGGAGCACAGATACGCAGTATTTT	CASSYSSSGRSTDTQYF
TRBV4-2	NA	NA	TRBJ2-7	TGTGCCAGCAGCTACGGTGGGCCAGGCCGTACCTACGAGCAGTACTTC	CASSYGGPGRTYEQYF
TRBV7-3	once	TRBD2	TRBJ2-3	TGTGCCAGCAGCTTAAAGGGACTAGCTAAAGATACGCAGTATTTT	CASSLKGLAKDTQYF
TRBV12-5	NA	TRBD2	TRBJ2-2	TGTGCTAGTGGCTCCGGACTAGCGGACACCGGGGAGCTGTTTTTT	CASGSGLADTGELFF
TRBV7-9	few	TRBD2	TRBJ2-1	TGTGCCAGCATCCAGACTAGCCCATACTCCTACAATGAGCAGTTCTTC	CASIQTSPYSYNEQFF
TRBV13	many	NA	TRBJ1-2	TGTGCCACCCCAGGCGAAATTAACTATGGCTACACCTTC	CATPGEINYGYTF
TRBV4-3	NA	TRBD1	TRBJ2-1	TGCGCCAGCAGCCAAGATTGGGGACAGAGAACCTACAATGAGCAGTTCTTC	CASSQDWGQRTYNEQFF
TRBV19	NA	NA	TRBJ1-2	TGTGCCAGTAGTATCAACCACTTCCGAGCTAACTATGGCTACACCTTC	CASSINHFRANYGYTF
TRBV13	NA	TRBD2	TRBJ2-7	TGTGCCAGCAGTCCAGCGGGAGGCCCCTCCGTTCGAGAGCAGTACTTC	CASSPAGGPSVREQYF
TRBV4-1	NA	TRBD1	TRBJ1-5	TGCGCCAGCAGCCAGGGAGGACAGGGGGGATATCAGCCCCAGCATTTT	CASSQGGQGGYQPQHF
TRBV5-1	NA	NA	TRBJ2-7	TGCGCCAGCAGCTTGGGTAGGAGCTCCTACGAGCAGTACTTC	CASSLGRSSYEQYF
TRBV28	once	NA	TRBJ2-7	TGTGCCAGCAGTTCGGGACTGCCGACCTACGAGCAGTACTTC	CASSSGLPTYEQYF
TRBV19	NA	NA	TRBJ1-1	TGTGCCAGTAGAATGGCCGGACGGGAGGGGGGCGGCACTGAAGCTTTCTTT	CASRMAGREGGGTEAFF
TRBV2	NA	NA	TRBJ2-7	TGTGCCAGCAGTGAACTAGCTGATTCCTACGAGCAGTACTTC	CASSELADSYEQYF
TRBV6-6	NA	NA	TRBJ2-1	TGTGCCAGCAGTTACGTAGCGCCGGGTGAGCAGTTCTTC	CASSYVAPGEQFF
TRBV5-4	NA	TRBD1	TRBJ2-1	TGTGCCAGCAGCTCGGCGGGACAGGGGGGCAACAATGAGCAGTTCTTC	CASSSAGQGGNNEQFF
TRBV5-1	few	NA	TRBJ2-7	TGCGCCAGCAGGGAGGAGCAGAACTACGAGCAGTACTTC	CASREEQNYEQYF
TRBV30	NA	NA	TRBJ1-5	TGTGCCTGGAGTGTATTGGAGGGCAATCAGCCCCAGCATTTT	CAWSVLEGNQPQHF
TRBV7-6	once	NA	TRBJ2-1	TGTGCCAGCAGCTTAGTTCCACCTGCGGGGTCCTCCTACAATGAGCAGTTCTTC	CASSLVPPAGSSYNEQFF
TRBV2	once	NA	TRBJ2-7	TGTGCCAGCACGGGGTTCTACGAGCAGTACTTC	CASTGFYEQYF
TRBV7-2	NA	NA	TRBJ2-7	TGTGCCAGCAGCCTCCCCTCCTACGAGCAGTACTTC	CASSLPSYEQYF
TRBV6-5	NA	NA	TRBJ2-7	TGTGCCAGCAGTTACGTGGCGGGATTCGACGAGCAGTACTTC	CASSYVAGFDEQYF
TRBV7-2	NA	TRBD2	TRBJ2-3	TGTGCCAGCAGCTTGACTAGCGGAGTACACACAGATACGCAGTATTTT	CASSLTSGVHTDTQYF
TRBV4-3	few	TRBD1	TRBJ1-2	TGCGCCAGCAGCCAAGACTCAGGACAGGGGGTCCGCTATGGCTACACCTTC	CASSQDSGQGVRYGYTF
TRBV25-1	NA	TRBD2	TRBJ2-3	TGTGCCAGCAGTGAGAGACTAGCGGGGGGGCTTAGCACAGATACGCAGTATTTT	CASSERLAGGLSTDTQYF
TRBV18	NA	TRBD2	TRBJ2-1	TGTGCCAGCTCAAGCCTAGCGGGGAACTACAATGAGCAGTTCTTC	CASSSLAGNYNEQFF
TRBV15	NA	NA	TRBJ2-1	TGTGCCACCAGCAGAGATTCTGGCGCTAGCTACAATGAGCAGTTCTTC	CATSRDSGASYNEQFF
TRBV28	NA	NA	TRBJ1-1	TGTGCCAGCACCATTTACGGCACTGAAGCTTTCTTT	CASTIYGTEAFF
TRBV28	NA	TRBD1	TRBJ2-7	TGTGCCAGCAGTCCGGGACAGAAAGTGTACGAGCAGTACTTC	CASSPGQKVYEQYF
TRBV27	NA	NA	TRBJ1-4	TGTGCCAGCAGTTTAGGCGGTAATGAAAAACTGTTTTTT	CASSLGGNEKLFF
TRBV30	NA	NA	TRBJ1-1	TGTGCCTGGAGCCGGGGAGGGGCTGGGACTGAAGCTTTCTTT	CAWSRGGAGTEAFF
TRBV3-1/TRBV3-2	few	TRBD2	TRBJ2-7	TGTGCCAGCAGCACCTCAGCGGGGGGATCCTACGAGCAGTACTTC	CASSTSAGGSYEQYF
TRBV28	NA	NA	TRBJ1-4	TGTGCCAGCAGTTTACCCGCAGGGGCTGAAAAACTGTTTTTT	CASSLPAGAEKLFF
TRBV30	NA	NA	TRBJ1-2	TGTGCCTGGACTATTCATCCCCCTTATGGCTACACCTTC	CAWTIHPPYGYTF
TRBV29-1	NA	TRBD1	TRBJ2-3	TGCAGCGCCCTACGCGACAGGGGAACAGATACGCAGTATTTT	CSALRDRGTDTQYF
TRBV19	NA	NA	TRBJ2-3	TGTGCCAGTAGACAGGGTCCCACAGATACGCAGTATTTT	CASRQGPTDTQYF
TRBV5-1	NA	TRBD1	TRBJ2-2	TGCGCCAGCAGATGGACAGGGGATCCCGGGGAGCTGTTTTTT	CASRWTGDPGELFF
TRBV19	NA	NA	TRBJ2-7	TGTGCCAGTAGTGTGGACATTTTCTACGAGCAGTACTTC	CASSVDIFYEQYF
TRBV6-2/TRBV6-3	NA	TRBD1	TRBJ1-5	TGTGCCAGCAGTCGCTCAACCGGGACAGGGACCCTCGGGCAGCCCCAGCATTTT	CASSRSTGTGTLGQPQHF
TRBV20-1	NA	NA	TRBJ2-7	TGCAGTGCTAGTGCCGGGGGTGGGTCCTACGAGCAGTACTTC	CSASAGGGSYEQYF
TRBV7-3	NA	TRBD2	TRBJ2-7	TGTGCCAGCAGCCCGACTAGCGGGGCCCCCGGGGAGCAGTACTTC	CASSPTSGAPGEQYF
TRBV7-3	NA	TRBD2	TRBJ2-1	TGTGCCAGCAGCTTAAAGGGACTAGCGGGGGAGCAGTTCTTC	CASSLKGLAGEQFF
TRBV28	NA	TRBD1	TRBJ1-2	TGTGCCAGCAAGGGGGCGGGCGAGGGCTATGGCTACACCTTC	CASKGAGEGYGYTF
TRBV6-4	NA	TRBD1	TRBJ2-1	TGTGCCACCGGGACAGGGCCCTACAATGAGCAGTTCTTC	CATGTGPYNEQFF
TRBV28	once	TRBD1	TRBJ1-5	TGTGCCAGCAGCCCTCATGCAGGGGGCTATCAGCCCCAGCATTTT	CASSPHAGGYQPQHF
TRBV28	many	NA	TRBJ2-6	TGTGCCAGCAGTTTTATGTCGACAGTGGCTCTCTCTGGGGCCAACGTCCTGACTTTC	CASSFMSTVALSGANVLTF
TRBV6-1	NA	NA	TRBJ2-7	TGTGCCAGCAGTGAGCCAGGGAACTACGAGCAGTACTTC	CASSEPGNYEQYF
TRBV7-2	once	NA	TRBJ1-1	TGTGCCAGCAGCCCCCAGGGGATGAACACTGAAGCTTTCTTT	CASSPQGMNTEAFF
TRBV4-3	NA	TRBD2	TRBJ2-7	TGCGCCAGCAGCCTCGGACTAGCGGGAGCCTACGAGCAGTACTTC	CASSLGLAGAYEQYF